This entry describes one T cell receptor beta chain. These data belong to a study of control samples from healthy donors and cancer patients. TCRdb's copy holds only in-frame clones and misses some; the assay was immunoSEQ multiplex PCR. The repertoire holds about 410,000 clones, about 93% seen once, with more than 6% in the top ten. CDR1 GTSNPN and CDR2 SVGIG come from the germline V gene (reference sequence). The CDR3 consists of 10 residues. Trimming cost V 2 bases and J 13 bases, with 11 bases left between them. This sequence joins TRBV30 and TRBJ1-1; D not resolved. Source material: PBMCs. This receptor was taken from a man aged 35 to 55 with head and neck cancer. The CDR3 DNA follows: TGTGCCTGGAGTCGGGCCCCAGGTTTCTTT. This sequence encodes CAWSRAPGFF.